The clone carrying this T cell receptor beta chain appeared a few times. These data originate in a study of OX40 agonist ivuxolimab in advanced cancers. Study-level information: Ivuxolimab, an antibody acting as an agonist of OX40 (CD134), was used to treat patients.

The CDR3 consists of 16 residues. In germline, CDR1 is SGHVS, CDR2 FNYEAQ. Deletions cut 1 base from V and 3 bases from J, with 13 bases between. Generated by immunoSEQ multiplex PCR, the TCRdb table keeps only in-frame clones and is missing some. The sample lists tens of thousands of clones, more than 75% occurring once. This specimen was CD4+ or CD8+ T cells sorted from blood, taken in a trial of the OX40 agonist ivuxolimab. The chain recombines TRBV7-6 with TRBJ2-1; D is perhaps TRBD2 (5 bases). The TCR sequence derives from an adult with an advanced solid tumor such as melanoma, head and neck, liver or kidney cancer. The CDR3 spells CASSLVTGLYYNEQFF. CDR3 in DNA: TGTGCCAGCAGCTTAGTAACCGGACTTTACTACAATGAGCAGTTCTTC.